Below, 26 T cell receptor beta chains from the same sample are listed, as sequenced in a study of blood T cell repertoires in COVID-19. TCRdb's table, derived via immunoSEQ multiplex PCR, lists solely in-frame clones and lacks some. In the table there are 200,000 to 300,000 clones, about nine tenths of which are singletons. The sample comprised peripheral blood. These receptors originate from a person aged 18-30 years with COVID-19, enrolled during active disease.

The rearrangement links TRBV6-2 or TRBV6-3 to TRBJ1-5; D may be TRBD1 (6 bases). The germline V and J ends were trimmed by 7 bases and 6 bases, with 19 bases remaining between them. The CDR3 runs 15 residues. Germline-derived CDR1 and CDR2 are MNHEY and SVGEGT. CDR3 sequence reads: CASTPRGGQSQPQHF. DNA of the CDR3: TGTGCCAGCACCCCCCGGGGGGGACAAAGTCAGCCCCAGCATTTT.

This chain joins TRBV5-4 and TRBJ2-2, with D possibly TRBD1 on 6 matching bases. CDR1 and CDR2 (germline): SGHNT, YYREEE (reference sequence). V shed 3 bases and J shed 2 bases, with 14 bases lying between them. This CDR3 has 16 residues. The CDR3 is CASSSKLGANTGELFF. The CDR3 DNA follows: TGTGCCAGCAGCTCGAAGCTGGGGGCTAACACCGGGGAGCTGTTTTTT.

This chain joins TRBV19 and TRBJ2-1; tentative D call: TRBD2 (5 bases). With 4 bases removed from V and 2 bases from J, the gap between germline ends came to 9 bases. The CDR3 has 14 amino acids. Germline assignment: CDR1 LNHDA and CDR2 SQIVND (reference sequence). This CDR3 is CASSRSGTYNEQFF. CDR3 coding DNA: TGTGCCAGTAGTAGGAGCGGAACCTACAATGAGCAGTTCTTC. The whole variable domain, remainder taken from reference TRBV19 and TRBJ2-1, is DGGITQSPKYLFRKEGQNVTLSCEQNLNHDAMYWYRQDPGQGLRLIYYSQIVNDFQKGDIAEGYSVSREKKESFPLTVTSAQKNPTAFYLCASSRSGTYNEQFFGPGTRLTVL.

The genes are TRBV14 and TRBJ2-3, with 8 bases fitting TRBD2. V lost 4 bases and J lost 0; bases outside the gene matches: 6. In germline, CDR1 is SGHDN, CDR2 FVKESK. This CDR3 has 16 residues. DNA for the CDR3: TGTGCCAGCAGCCCCGGGACTAGACCTAGCACAGATACGCAGTATTTT. It encodes CASSPGTRPSTDTQYF.

V and J are TRBV19 and TRBJ2-1; 7 bases match TRBD1. Trimming at V came to 5 bases and at J to 4 bases, leaving 2 bases not matched to a gene. Germline values: CDR1 LNHDA, CDR2 SQIVND (reference sequence). This CDR3 has 13 amino acids. CDR3 nucleotide sequence: TGTGCCAGTAGTCTGGGACAGTACAATGAGCAGTTCTTC. Its protein product is CASSLGQYNEQFF. The full variable domain, its missing parts supplied by reference TRBV19 and TRBJ2-1, is DGGITQSPKYLFRKEGQNVTLSCEQNLNHDAMYWYRQDPGQGLRLIYYSQIVNDFQKGDIAEGYSVSREKKESFPLTVTSAQKNPTAFYLCASSLGQYNEQFFGPGTRLTVL.

This clone appeared a single time. The chain recombines TRBV5-1 with TRBJ2-7; D is perhaps TRBD1 (5 bases). V shed 0 bases and J shed 5 bases, with 12 bases lying between them. Germline loops: CDR1 SGHRS, CDR2 YFSETQ. The CDR3 is made up of 14 amino acids. The CDR3 region is CASSLAQGSNEQYF. CDR3 coding DNA: TGCGCCAGCAGCTTGGCCCAGGGTAGCAACGAGCAGTACTTC.

The chain employs TRBV10-3 and TRBJ1-5, with 8 bases matching TRBD1. The germline V gene has CDR1 ENHRY and CDR2 SYGVKD. CDR3 length: 12 residues. V lost 9 bases to trimming and J lost 7 bases; unmatched junction nucleotides: 5. DNA of the CDR3: TGTGCCATACAGGGGGATGGACAGCCCCAGCATTTT. It is translated as CAIQGDGQPQHF.

The V call is TRBV6-2 or TRBV6-3, the J call TRBJ1-5; no reliable D call. CDR3 length: 17 residues. Germline V gene sequence: CDR1 MNHEY, CDR2 SVGEGT. V dropped 7 bases and J dropped 0 bases, with 19 bases sitting between them. CDR3 region: CASNPAGRYGSNQPQHF. Here the CDR3 DNA reads TGTGCCAGCAACCCGGCAGGCCGGTACGGTAGCAATCAGCCCCAGCATTTT.

The chain carries TRBV29-1 and TRBJ2-1; tentatively, D is TRBD1 (6 bases). Germline V CDR1 and CDR2: SQVTM, ANQGSEA. Trimming pared 7 bases from V and 4 bases from J, leaving 11 bases between. The CDR3 is 12 residues long. The CDR3 sequence is CSGRQDYNEQFF. CDR3 DNA: TGCAGCGGACGACAGGATTACAATGAGCAGTTCTTC.

The V gene is TRBV9, the J gene TRBJ2-2; 9 positions match TRBD1. The junction had 9 bases not matched to a gene; V was cut back by 0 bases and J by 6 bases. The CDR3 contains 17 residues. Germline loops: CDR1 SGDLS, CDR2 YYNGEE. The CDR3 region is CASSVGKTGGIAGELFF. The CDR3 DNA is TGTGCCAGCAGCGTAGGAAAAACAGGGGGCATTGCCGGGGAGCTGTTTTTT.

The chain uses TRBV18 and TRBJ2-1, with 8 positions matching TRBD2. This CDR3 region has 15 residues. Unmatched junction bases numbered 11, after V lost 6 bases and J lost 7 bases. The germline gives CDR1 KGHSH, CDR2 LQKENI. The CDR3 DNA sequence: TGTGCCAGCTCCCCCGCTGGAGCGGGAGAAAATGAGCAGTTCTTC. This encodes CASSPAGAGENEQFF. Based on the CDR3 plus reference TRBV18 and TRBJ2-1, the full variable domain is NAGVMQNPRHLVRRRGQEARLRCSPMKGHSHVYWYRQLPEEGLKFMVYLQKENIIDESGMPKERFSAEFPKEGPSILRIQQVVRGDSAAYFCASSPAGAGENEQFFGPGTRLTVL.

The CDR3 sequence is CATRRRQATGYTF. The CDR3 coding sequence is TGTGCCACTCGCCGCCGGCAGGCGACCGGCTACACCTTC. The chain combines TRBV28 with TRBJ1-2; D is unclear. Germline V CDR1 and CDR2: MDHEN, SYDVKM. This CDR3 comprises 13 residues. Trimming pared 10 bases from V and 8 bases from J, leaving 20 bases between.

V is TRBV28 and J is TRBJ1-4, with D unresolved. CDR1 is MDHEN, CDR2 SYDVKM, per germline. The CDR3 sequence is 17 residues long. Trimming stripped 4 bases from V and 2 bases from J, with 17 bases between. The CDR3 sequence is CASSSTPLISTNEKLFF. Written as DNA, the CDR3 is TGTGCCAGCAGTTCTACGCCCCTTATATCTACTAATGAAAAACTGTTTTTT.

This sequence joins TRBV7-9 and TRBJ2-7; TRBD2 matches 10 bases. V dropped 4 bases and J dropped 3; count of bases not matched to a gene: 6. Germline lookup yields CDR1 SEHNR and CDR2 FQNEAQ (reference sequence). The CDR3 has 15 residues. This CDR3 is CASSSKREGLYEQYF. The CDR3 DNA reads TGTGCCAGCAGCTCGAAGCGGGAGGGCCTCTACGAGCAGTACTTC.

The CDR3 nucleotides are TGTGCCAGCAGTGAGTCGGTAGCGGGAGGGCCGGACGAGCAGTACTTC. It codes for CASSESVAGGPDEQYF. The chain links TRBV6-1 to TRBJ2-7, with 11 positions matching TRBD2. The CDR3 spans 16 residues. CDR1 is MNHNS, CDR2 SASEGT, per germline. Trimming removed 3 bases from V and 5 bases from J; junction bases left unmatched: 9.

A single count supports this clone. The rearrangement links TRBV27 to TRBJ1-5; 8 nucleotides line up with TRBD1. The ends lost 8 bases at V and 6 bases at J; junction bases unmatched: 6. The CDR3 runs 13 residues. Germline-derived CDR1 and CDR2 are MNHEY and SMNVEV (reference sequence). CDR3: CASGTGPGQPQHF. CDR3 bases: TGTGCCAGCGGGACAGGCCCGGGTCAGCCCCAGCATTTT.

J is TRBJ2-7 and V is TRBV28; D unresolved. Trimming cost V 2 bases and J 1 base, with 6 bases left between them. The CDR3 runs to 13 residues. Germline V lookup: CDR1 MDHEN, CDR2 SYDVKM. DNA for the CDR3: TGTGCCAGCAGTTTAGCAGTTTCCTACGAGCAGTACTTC. Its translation is CASSLAVSYEQYF.

The chain carries TRBV14 and TRBJ2-2, with D perhaps matching TRBD2 (6 bases). The ends were cut back, 1 base at V and 1 base at J, with 7 bases in the middle. Germline CDR1 reads SGHDN; CDR2 reads FVKESK. The CDR3 totals 15 residues. CDR3: CASSQVSGNTGELFF. The CDR3, as DNA: TGTGCCAGCAGCCAAGTTAGCGGGAACACCGGGGAGCTGTTTTTT.

This clone was detected a few times. One end of the junction fails to match germline, which may point to a read error. V usage is TRBV13 and J usage is TRBJ2-6, with D uncertain. This CDR3 contains 16 residues. Germline assignment: CDR1 PRHDT and CDR2 FYEKMQ (reference sequence). The CDR3 spells CASSLGSVSGANVLTF. The CDR3 DNA follows: TGTGCCAGCAGCCTAGGGTCTGTCTCTGGGGCCAACGTCCTGACTTTC.

This sequence joins TRBV5-4 and TRBJ1-2; 10 nucleotides agree with TRBD1. The CDR3 is made up of 15 amino acids. Germline assignment: CDR1 SGHNT and CDR2 YYREEE (reference sequence). V was clipped by 1 base and J by 6 bases; unmatched bases: 6. The CDR3 loop is CASSLRGTGVDGYTF. DNA for the CDR3: TGTGCCAGCAGCTTGAGAGGGACAGGGGTTGATGGCTACACCTTC.

The genes are TRBV7-2 and TRBJ2-7; D is perhaps TRBD1 (6 bases). Germline CDR1 SGHTA, CDR2 FQGNSA. The CDR3 extends over 13 amino acids. V lost 3 bases and J lost 5, with 11 bases in between. DNA for the CDR3: TGTGCCAGCAGCTTCAGGGGAGACCACGAGCAGTACTTC. This translates into CASSFRGDHEQYF.

This clone was observed once. This chain links TRBV5-4 with TRBJ1-1; tentative D call: TRBD1 (6 bases). Germline V gene data show CDR1 as SGHNT and CDR2 as YYREEE (reference sequence). V was clipped by 2 bases and J by 10 bases, with 21 bases between them. The CDR3 is made up of 15 amino acids. The CDR3 protein is CASSLKQGMISTAFF. The CDR3 DNA reads as TGTGCCAGCAGCTTAAAACAGGGTATGATCTCGACAGCTTTCTTT.

The CDR3, as DNA: TGTGCCATCAGCGCATTAGGGGCCGGGACAGATGGCTACACCTTC. It is translated as CAISALGAGTDGYTF. The chain joins TRBV10-3 to TRBJ1-2, with 7 bases fitting TRBD1. CDR3 size: 15 residues. Germline V CDR1 and CDR2: ENHRY, SYGVKD. The J segment lost 6 bases and the V segment lost 6 bases, leaving 13 bases of the junction unmatched.

The CDR3 DNA reads TGTGCCAGTAGTATGGGTACTAGCGGCGAGCAGTACTTC. Protein product: CASSMGTSGEQYF. This chain joins TRBV19 and TRBJ2-7; 8 nucleotides agree with TRBD2. The J segment lost 6 bases and the V segment lost 3 bases, leaving 4 bases of the junction unmatched. The CDR3 consists of 13 residues. Per germline, CDR1 LNHDA and CDR2 SQIVND (reference sequence). The full variable domain, rest sourced from reference TRBV19 and TRBJ2-7, is DGGITQSPKYLFRKEGQNVTLSCEQNLNHDAMYWYRQDPGQGLRLIYYSQIVNDFQKGDIAEGYSVSREKKESFPLTVTSAQKNPTAFYLCASSMGTSGEQYFGPGTRLTVT.

The V gene is TRBV9, the J gene TRBJ2-2; 13 nucleotides agree with TRBD2. V was pared by 4 bases and J by 7 bases, with 7 bases of the junction left unmatched. Germline CDR1 reads SGDLS; CDR2 reads YYNGEE. The CDR3 extends over 16 amino acids. CDR3 sequence (DNA): TGTGCCAGCAGCCCGCGGACTAGCGGGAGTATCGGGGAGCTGTTTTTT. Translation: CASSPRTSGSIGELFF.

The rearrangement links TRBV7-9 to TRBJ2-6, with D maybe TRBD1 (6 bases). The V end lost 3 bases, the J end lost 1 base, and 10 bases lay between the germline ends. The length of the CDR3 is 16 residues. Germline V CDR1 and CDR2: SEHNR, FQNEAQ (reference sequence). The CDR3 is CASSFRQASGANVLTF. As DNA, the CDR3 is TGTGCCAGCAGCTTTCGACAGGCGTCTGGGGCCAACGTCCTGACTTTC.